Listed below are T cell receptor beta chains from one sample, sequenced in a study of blood T cell repertoires in COVID-19. Profiled with immunoSEQ multiplex PCR; TCRdb holds only in-frame clones, not every one. In the table there are tens of thousands of clones, roughly 90% of which are singletons. Material for sequencing was peripheral blood. All receptors derive from a human donor in a cohort sampled during active COVID-19. The CDR3 runs from the conserved cysteine through the conserved F or W. The order of the fields is J gene, V gene, clone size, D gene, CDR3 protein, CDR3 DNA. D genes are given only for firm matches. A clone size is listed for some rows: how often the clone was seen (once, few, many), or a class if it is expanded.

J: TRBJ2-5
V: TRBV18
size: NA
D: NA
CDR3: CASSPPGHAETQYF
DNA: TGTGCCAGCTCACCCCCGGGACACGCAGAGACCCAGTACTTC

J: TRBJ1-2
V: TRBV5-8
size: NA
D: NA
CDR3: CASSLGGLTANYGYTF
DNA: TGTGCCAGCAGCTTGGGGGGACTAACCGCTAACTATGGCTACACCTTC

J: TRBJ1-2
V: TRBV9
size: NA
D: TRBD1
CDR3: CASRGTGGVDGYTF
DNA: TGTGCCAGCAGGGGGACAGGGGGCGTAGATGGCTACACCTTC

J: TRBJ2-2
V: TRBV27
size: NA
D: TRBD2
CDR3: CASSTRAGGEKNTGELFF
DNA: TGTGCCAGCAGTACCCGAGCGGGAGGGGAAAAGAACACCGGGGAGCTGTTTTTT

J: TRBJ2-2
V: TRBV5-4
size: NA
D: NA
CDR3: CASSLKREKHTGELFF
DNA: TGTGCCAGCAGCTTGAAGAGGGAAAAACACACCGGGGAGCTGTTTTTT

J: TRBJ2-1
V: TRBV4-1
size: NA
D: TRBD2
CDR3: CASSQTSGVGSYNEQFF
DNA: TGCGCCAGCAGCCAGACTAGCGGGGTGGGCTCCTACAATGAGCAGTTCTTC

J: TRBJ2-3
V: TRBV7-2
size: NA
D: NA
CDR3: CASSQRISTDTQYF
DNA: TGTGCCAGCAGCCAGCGGATTTCCACAGATACGCAGTATTTT

J: TRBJ2-5
V: TRBV25-1
size: NA
D: NA
CDR3: CASSDGGAGREETQYF
DNA: TGTGCCAGCAGTGACGGAGGGGCCGGACGTGAGGAGACCCAGTACTTC

J: TRBJ1-3
V: TRBV2
size: once
D: NA
CDR3: CASAPDSVSGNTIYF
DNA: TGTGCCAGCGCCCCTGACAGCGTCTCTGGAAACACCATATATTTT

J: TRBJ2-7
V: TRBV19
size: NA
D: TRBD1
CDR3: CASSSRGQGAHEQYF
DNA: TGTGCCAGTAGTAGCCGGGGACAGGGGGCCCACGAGCAGTACTTC

J: TRBJ1-4
V: TRBV6-8
size: NA
D: TRBD1
CDR3: CASSYLLDRVRLLNEKLFF
DNA: TGTGCCAGCAGTTACCTACTTGACAGGGTCCGATTACTTAATGAAAAACTGTTTTTT

J: TRBJ2-3
V: TRBV27
size: NA
D: TRBD2
CDR3: CASSASGFGTDTQYF
DNA: TGTGCCAGCAGTGCTAGCGGTTTTGGGACAGATACGCAGTATTTT

J: TRBJ1-4
V: TRBV6-5
size: NA
D: TRBD1
CDR3: CASQKQGLREKLFF
DNA: TGTGCCAGCCAGAAACAGGGGTTACGCGAAAAACTGTTTTTT

J: TRBJ1-2
V: TRBV7-6
size: NA
D: NA
CDR3: CASSLSPGANYGYTF
DNA: TGTGCCAGCAGCTTAAGCCCCGGAGCTAACTATGGCTACACCTTC

J: TRBJ2-2
V: TRBV25-1
size: NA
D: TRBD1
CDR3: CASSAPDRGGLWAGELFF
DNA: TGTGCCAGCAGTGCCCCGGACAGGGGCGGTTTATGGGCCGGGGAGCTGTTTTTT

J: TRBJ2-3
V: TRBV27
size: NA
D: NA
CDR3: CASSLYPTEGGRADTQYF
DNA: TGTGCCAGCAGTTTATACCCCACAGAGGGGGGGAGAGCAGATACGCAGTATTTT

J: TRBJ2-7
V: TRBV27
size: once
D: NA
CDR3: CASRDKQYF
DNA: TGTGCCAGCAGGGACAAGCAGTACTTC

J: TRBJ2-3
V: TRBV10-3
size: once
D: TRBD1
CDR3: CATNKGQGADTQYF
DNA: TGTGCCACAAATAAAGGACAGGGGGCGGATACGCAGTATTTT

J: TRBJ2-7
V: TRBV11-2
size: NA
D: TRBD2
CDR3: CASSSGGVRSYEQYF
DNA: TGTGCCAGCAGCTCGGGGGGAGTACGATCCTACGAGCAGTACTTC

J: TRBJ2-1
V: TRBV5-1
size: NA
D: TRBD2
CDR3: CASSGSVSGRSAGHNEQFF
DNA: TGCGCCAGCAGCGGCTCTGTGAGCGGGAGGTCGGCGGGTCACAATGAGCAGTTCTTC

J: TRBJ1-4
V: TRBV5-1
size: NA
D: TRBD1
CDR3: CASSPVSPGQGNEKLFF
DNA: TGCGCCAGCAGCCCGGTTTCGCCGGGACAGGGGAATGAAAAACTGTTTTTT

J: TRBJ2-7
V: TRBV5-5
size: NA
D: NA
CDR3: CASSPLPGGFDEQYF
DNA: TGTGCCAGCAGTCCGCTGCCAGGAGGGTTCGACGAGCAGTACTTC

J: TRBJ2-7
V: TRBV9
size: NA
D: NA
CDR3: CASSVAAGAPYEQYF
DNA: TGTGCCAGCAGCGTAGCTGCAGGGGCCCCCTACGAGCAGTACTTC

J: TRBJ2-5
V: TRBV24-1
size: NA
D: TRBD2
CDR3: CATSVGGNGQETQYF
DNA: TGTGCCACATCGGTGGGGGGGAATGGACAAGAGACCCAGTACTTC

J: TRBJ2-2
V: TRBV13
size: NA
D: TRBD2
CDR3: CASSLEVGLAGAGRAGELFF
DNA: TGTGCCAGCAGCTTAGAGGTTGGTCTAGCGGGAGCCGGAAGAGCCGGGGAGCTGTTTTTT

J: TRBJ2-5
V: TRBV7-2
size: NA
D: TRBD1
CDR3: CASRASADRGRETQYF
DNA: TGTGCCAGCAGAGCTTCCGCTGACAGGGGGAGGGAGACCCAGTACTTC

J: TRBJ2-7
V: TRBV18
size: NA
D: NA
CDR3: CASSPVAEAEQYF
DNA: TGTGCCAGCTCACCCGTAGCGGAGGCAGAGCAGTACTTC

J: TRBJ2-7
V: TRBV5-5
size: NA
D: TRBD1
CDR3: CASSDGQALYYEQYF
DNA: TGTGCCAGCAGCGACGGACAGGCCCTTTACTACGAGCAGTACTTC

J: TRBJ2-7
V: TRBV6-2/TRBV6-3
size: NA
D: NA
CDR3: CASSLTDSVREQYF
DNA: TGTGCCAGCAGTTTGACGGACAGCGTTCGCGAGCAGTACTTC

J: TRBJ2-1
V: TRBV7-9
size: NA
D: TRBD2
CDR3: CASSYSGRVVNEQFF
DNA: TGTGCCAGCAGTTATAGCGGGAGGGTGGTCAATGAGCAGTTCTTC

J: TRBJ2-2
V: TRBV7-3
size: NA
D: NA
CDR3: CASSSPGGRNAGELFF
DNA: TGTGCCAGCAGCTCCCCTGGGGGGAGGAACGCCGGGGAGCTGTTTTTT

J: TRBJ2-7
V: TRBV19
size: NA
D: NA
CDR3: CASSIQISYEQYF
DNA: TGTGCCAGTAGTATCCAGATCTCCTACGAGCAGTACTTC

J: TRBJ2-2
V: TRBV7-6
size: NA
D: NA
CDR3: CASSLGLSNTGELFF
DNA: TGTGCCAGCAGCCTGGGACTGTCGAACACCGGGGAGCTGTTTTTT

J: TRBJ2-1
V: TRBV9
size: NA
D: NA
CDR3: CASSPRKGRALSNEQFF
DNA: TGTGCCAGCAGCCCCAGGAAGGGGCGAGCGCTAAGCAATGAGCAGTTCTTC

J: TRBJ1-6
V: TRBV2
size: NA
D: NA
CDR3: CASSELESSYNSPLHF
DNA: TGTGCCAGCAGTGAATTGGAGAGCTCCTATAATTCACCCCTCCACTTT

J: TRBJ1-2
V: TRBV5-5
size: NA
D: TRBD1
CDR3: CASSLGTGGDYGYTF
DNA: TGTGCCAGCAGCTTGGGGACAGGGGGGGATTATGGCTACACCTTC

J: TRBJ2-7
V: TRBV27
size: NA
D: TRBD1
CDR3: CASSLIGTGGPYEQYF
DNA: TGTGCCAGCAGTTTAATCGGGACAGGGGGTCCCTACGAGCAGTACTTC